Shown below are 17 T cell receptor beta chains from a single sample sequenced in a study of T cell changes during pregnancy in multiple sclerosis. The repertoire was sequenced with immunoSEQ multiplex PCR; TCRdb's copy has only in-frame clones and lacks some. This sample has about 40,000 clones, with 90% found just once. Source: peripheral blood, taken in the second trimester of pregnancy. The receptors here all came from a female donor in good health, enrolled as a control in a pregnancy study.

This clone was seen once. The chain carries TRBV6-6 and TRBJ1-1, with 8 bases that match TRBD1. Germline-derived CDR1 and CDR2 are MNHNY and SVGAGI (reference sequence). This CDR3 is built from 16 residues. The ends lost 4 bases at V and 4 bases at J; junction bases unmatched: 11. In DNA form, the CDR3 reads TGTGCCAGCAGTTCCAAGTACCGGGACAGGCCCACTGAAGCTTTCTTT. It is translated as CASSSKYRDRPTEAFF.

This chain links TRBV5-6 with TRBJ1-6, with TRBD1 matching over 7 bases. This CDR3 has 15 amino acids. Unmatched junction bases numbered 6, after V lost 5 bases and J lost 4 bases. Germline CDR1 reads SGHDT; CDR2 reads YYEEEE. As DNA, the CDR3 is TGTGCCAGCAGGGCGGGACAGCTATATAATTCACCCCTCCACTTT. Encoded protein: CASRAGQLYNSPLHF.

The chain uses TRBV2 and TRBJ2-7; 13 positions match TRBD2. Germline V gene data show CDR1 as SNHLY and CDR2 as FYNNEI. The CDR3 totals 15 residues. Trimming took 8 bases from V and 4 from J; bases not matched to a gene: 8. In nucleotides, the CDR3 is TGTGCCAGCCTACTCCAGACTAGCGGGAGGTACGAGCAGTACTTC. Its translation is CASLLQTSGRYEQYF. Using reference TRBV2 and TRBJ2-7 for the parts outside the CDR3, the full variable domain is EPEVTQTPSHQVTQMGQEVILRCVPISNHLYFYWYRQILGQKVEFLVSFYNNEISEKSEIFDDQFSVERPDGSNFTLKIRSTKLEDSAMYFCASLLQTSGRYEQYFGPGTRLTVT.

The rearrangement links TRBV18 to TRBJ2-7; D gene unclear. The CDR3 is 13 residues long. Trimming cost V 3 bases and J 0 bases, with 6 bases left between them. The germline gives CDR1 KGHSH, CDR2 LQKENI. CDR3 DNA: TGTGCCAGCTCACCGGGCAGCTCCTACGAGCAGTACTTC. Protein: CASSPGSSYEQYF.

The chain employs TRBV1 and TRBJ2-1; TRBD2, as called in the table, went unchecked against the DNA. TRBV1 is described as a pseudogene. This CDR3 is built from 15 residues. The CDR3 loop reads CTSSQNSGRVNEQFF. The CDR3 region has the DNA TGCACCAGCAGCCAAAATTCCGGGAGAGTCAATGAGCAGTTCTTC.

In regard to this clone: An end of the junction differs from the germline gene, which may be a read error. V and J are TRBV7-7 and TRBJ2-1; D may be TRBD1 (6 bases). CDR3 size: 15 residues. Germline-derived CDR1 and CDR2 are SSHAT and FNYEAQ (reference sequence). This CDR3 reads CASSLDRFSYNEQFF. The DNA of the CDR3 is TGTGCTAGCAGCCTCGACAGGTTCTCCTACAATGAGCAGTTCTTC.

The genes are TRBV6-5 and TRBJ1-1; 11 bases agree with TRBD1. Germline V gene sequence: CDR1 MNHEY, CDR2 SVGAGI. The CDR3 has 12 residues. With 6 bases clipped from V and 11 bases from J, the junction kept 5 bases outside the gene matches. CDR3 region: CASSQGQGDAFF. The DNA for the CDR3 is TGTGCCAGCAGCCAGGGACAGGGGGACGCTTTCTTT.

The chain uses TRBV5-1 and TRBJ2-2; TRBD2 matches 8 bases. Germline CDR1 reads SGHRS; CDR2 reads YFSETQ. The V segment lost 1 base and the J segment 7 bases; nucleotides outside the gene matches: 6. This CDR3 has 15 residues. The CDR3 protein is CASSLRSGKDGELFF. CDR3 DNA sequence: TGCGCCAGCAGCTTGCGTAGCGGGAAGGACGGGGAGCTGTTTTTT.

The V gene is TRBV2, the J gene TRBJ2-1, with 8 positions matching TRBD2. This CDR3 is built from 15 residues. Germline values: CDR1 SNHLY, CDR2 FYNNEI. Trimming removed 3 bases from V and 8 bases from J; junction bases left unmatched: 9. The CDR3 spells CASSDISGGLHEQFF. The CDR3 DNA reads as TGTGCCAGCAGTGACATATCGGGAGGGCTTCATGAGCAGTTCTTC.

V and J are TRBV7-9 and TRBJ1-2, with D possibly being TRBD1 (6 bases). Germline lookup yields CDR1 SEHNR and CDR2 FQNEAQ (reference sequence). The CDR3 runs 15 residues. V lost 0 bases to trimming and J lost 1 base, with 9 bases between them. CDR3 bases: TGTGCCAGCAGCTTAGCCCGGACAGATAACTATGGCTACACCTTC. This codes for CASSLARTDNYGYTF. The entire variable domain, with the rest obtained from reference TRBV7-9 and TRBJ1-2, is as follows: DTGVSQNPRHKITKRGQNVTFRCDPISEHNRLYWYRQTLGQGPEFLTYFQNEAQLEKSRLLSDRFSAERPKGSFSTLEIQRTEQGDSAMYLCASSLARTDNYGYTFGSGTRLTVV.

This clone occurred once. The rearrangement links TRBV4-1 to TRBJ2-1; 8 positions agree with TRBD2. Unmatched junction bases numbered 9, after V lost 0 bases and J lost 5 bases. CDR3 length: 17 amino acids. Germline V gives CDR1 MGHRA, CDR2 YSYEKL. In nucleotides, the CDR3 is TGCGCCAGCAGCCAAGATTTAGCGGGAATGAAACACAATGAGCAGTTCTTC. This encodes CASSQDLAGMKHNEQFF.

J is TRBJ2-5 and V is TRBV5-6; 8 nucleotides align to TRBD2. The J call is uncertain, as TRBJ2-7 better fits the DNA end. This CDR3 has 14 residues. Germline CDR1 is SGHDT and CDR2 is YYEEEE. Written as DNA, the CDR3 is TGTGCCAGCAGCTTGCCGGGAGGGGGCTACGAGCAGTACTTC. It specifies CASSLPGGGYEQYF.

This clone was detected once. CDR3 DNA sequence: TGTGCCAGCGGCCGGGACAGGTTTTATAATGAGCAGTTCTTC. As protein: CASGRDRFYNEQFF. The J gene is TRBJ2-1, the V gene TRBV7-8; 8 bases map to TRBD1. With V trimmed by 8 bases and J by 7 bases, 10 bases remained unmatched. From germline, CDR1 is SGHVS and CDR2 FQNEAQ. This CDR3 is 14 amino acids long. The whole variable domain, remainder taken from reference TRBV7-8 and TRBJ2-1, is GAGVSQSPRYKVAKRGQDVALRCDPISGHVSLFWYQQALGQGPEFLTYFQNEAQLDKSGLPSDRFFAERPEGSVSTLKIQRTQQEDSAVYLCASGRDRFYNEQFFGPGTRLTVL.

The V and J genes are TRBV4-3 and TRBJ2-3; TRBD2 matches at 7 bases. With 1 base clipped from V and 8 bases from J, the junction kept 12 bases outside the gene matches. CDR1 and CDR2 from the germline V gene are LGHNA and YSLEER. The CDR3 runs to 16 residues. The CDR3 bases are TGCGCCAGCAGCCAAGGGGCGGGGACTAAAGGTGGTACGCAGTATTTT. It translates to CASSQGAGTKGGTQYF.

The rearrangement uses TRBV5-6 and TRBJ1-1, with D hard to call. V lost 1 base, J lost 3 bases, and 10 bases lay in between. Germline lookup yields CDR1 SGHDT and CDR2 YYEEEE. The length of the CDR3 is 14 residues. The CDR3 nucleotides read TGTGCCAGCAGCTTGTCCGGGGTAGACACTGAAGCTTTCTTT. Amino acid sequence: CASSLSGVDTEAFF. The whole variable domain, remainder taken from reference TRBV5-6 and TRBJ1-1, is DAGVTQSPTHLIKTRGQQVTLRCSPKSGHDTVSWYQQALGQGPQFIFQYYEEEERQRGNFPDRFSGHQFPNYSSELNVNALLLGDSALYLCASSLSGVDTEAFFGQGTRLTVV.

The chain is built from TRBV5-6 and TRBJ2-1; weak D call: TRBD1 (6 bases). V lost 2 bases and J 4 bases, leaving 19 bases between the germline ends. The CDR3 totals 17 residues. The germline V gene has CDR1 SGHDT and CDR2 YYEEEE. The CDR3 nucleotides are TGTGCCAGCAGCTTATGGGCAGGGGAAGGGCCGTACAATGAGCAGTTCTTC. The encoded protein is CASSLWAGEGPYNEQFF.

This chain links TRBV6-1 with TRBJ1-5, with D possibly matching TRBD1 (6 bases). The V gene lost 0 bases and the J gene lost 5 bases, with 14 bases spanning the gap. The CDR3 covers 16 residues. CDR1 is MNHNS, CDR2 SASEGT, per germline. The CDR3 DNA reads TGTGCCAGCAGTGAAGCTGCAGGGGAGGGATATCAGCCCCAGCATTTT. The encoded protein is CASSEAAGEGYQPQHF.